These T cell receptor beta chains were read from a single sample in a study of T-cell reconstitution after alpha-beta-depleted transplantation in children. TCRdb called the PCR reads again in MiXCR, with one record for every CDR3 protein. Of 200,000 to 250,000 distinct CDR3 sequences in the sample, about 9.5% were seen once. The material sequenced was PBMCs from the stem cell graft donor, taken from the stem cell graft. These receptors all stem from a human donor who donated a stem cell graft to a child with acute lymphoblastic leukemia. The CDR3 runs from the conserved cysteine through the conserved F or W. D genes are given only for firm matches. Size tells how often a clone was seen (once, few, many) or the class of an expanded clone, and some rows leave it out.

TRBJ1-1 TRBD1 TRBV6-4 many CASRAGTGGTEAFF TGTGCCAGCAGGGCCGGGACAGGGGGCACTGAAGCTTTCTTT
TRBJ2-2 . TRBV19 many CASSSGVTTGELFF TGTGCCAGTAGTTCTGGGGTTACCACCGGGGAGCTGTTTTTT
TRBJ2-3 . TRBV18 few CASSSDSSTDTQYF TGTGCCAGCTCATCAGACAGCAGCACAGATACGCAGTATTTT
TRBJ1-1 . TRBV12-3/TRBV12-4 many CASSRRTGNTEAFF TGTGCCAGCAGTCGACGGACGGGGAACACTGAAGCTTTCTTT
TRBJ1-1 . TRBV5-1 many CASSDPGRNTEAFF TGCGCCAGCAGCGACCCGGGAAGAAACACTGAAGCTTTCTTT
TRBJ1-1 . TRBV5-1 few CASSDQDYTEAFF TGCGCCAGCTCAGACCAGGACTACACTGAAGCTTTCTTT
TRBJ1-1 . TRBV10-3 . CAISDSSTEAFF TGTGCCATCAGTGACAGCTCCACTGAAGCTTTCTTT
TRBJ1-2 . TRBV19 few CASKPSTGFNYGYTF TGTGCCAGTAAACCCTCCACAGGATTTAACTATGGCTACACCTTC
TRBJ1-2 . TRBV11-2 few CASSFRSRGGLGYTF TGTGCCAGCAGCTTTAGGTCCCGCGGGGGCCTTGGCTACACCTTC
TRBJ1-1 TRBD1 TRBV6-5 many CASSTVDRGRTEAFF TGTGCCAGCAGTACCGTAGACAGGGGGCGAACGGAAGCTTTCTTT
TRBJ2-5 . TRBV2 few CASSENRGIGETQYF TGTGCCAGCAGTGAGAATCGGGGGATTGGGGAGACCCAGTACTTC
TRBJ1-2 . TRBV5-1 . CASSLGPEDAEF TGCGCCAGCAGCTTGGGTCCCGAGGACGCGGAGTTC
TRBJ1-5 TRBD1 TRBV7-2 few CASSLGQGGEPQHF TGTGCCAGCAGCTTGGGACAGGGAGGAGAGCCCCAGCATTTT
TRBJ1-5 . TRBV20-1 . CSASPGASNQPQHF TGCAGTGCTAGCCCAGGGGCGAGCAATCAGCCCCAGCATTTT
TRBJ2-4 TRBD2 TRBV12-3/TRBV12-4 many CASSPRGGGKNIQYF TGTGCCAGCAGTCCCCGGGGGGGAGGCAAAAACATTCAGTACTTC
TRBJ2-2 . TRBV11-2 . CASSLDYSGGATGELFF TGTGCCAGCAGCTTAGATTATTCGGGGGGCGCGACCGGGGAGCTGTTTTTT
TRBJ1-2 . TRBV29-1 few CSFWGNDGYTF TGCAGCTTCTGGGGGAACGATGGCTACACCTTC
TRBJ2-1 . TRBV5-1 . CASQGLENEQFF TGCGCCAGCCAAGGGCTCGAAAATGAGCAGTTCTTC
TRBJ2-5 TRBD1 TRBV12-3/TRBV12-4 . CASSPGGSMRETQYF TGTGCCAGCAGTCCAGGGGGCAGTATGAGAGAGACCCAGTACTTC
TRBJ1-4 . TRBV4-2 many CASSQEAGRATNEKLFF TGTGCCAGCAGCCAAGAGGCGGGACGTGCAACTAATGAAAAACTGTTTTTT
TRBJ2-2 TRBD2 TRBV19 . CASIANPPGLAGLNTGELFF TGTGCCAGTATTGCCAACCCACCGGGACTAGCGGGACTGAACACCGGGGAGCTGTTTTTT
TRBJ2-1 TRBD2 TRBV24-1 few CATSDLSGEKVEQFF TGTGCCACCAGTGATTTGAGCGGGGAAAAGGTTGAGCAGTTCTTC